This T cell receptor beta chain was recovered during a study of blood T cell repertoires in COVID-19. Whole-study context: The samples span acute and convalescent COVID-19 from the United States, Italy and Spain. Nucleic acid was either cDNA or gDNA, and it came from T cells, B-cell-depleted T cells, or PBMCs.

Trimming left V 4 bases short and J 0 bases short, with 6 bases between. The CDR3 runs 13 residues. Germline lookup yields CDR1 SGHAT and CDR2 FQNNGV. Methods used by the authors: How many nucleated cells were present was estimated from reference gene primer amplification. Libraries were prepared by immunoSEQ multiplex PCR; TCRdb keeps only in-frame clonotypes and omits some of them. V, J and clone size are taken as reported in that table, and D and trimming were inferred from the DNA itself. There are fewer than 300,000 clones in the sample; over 65% occur only once, and about 3.5% lies in the top ten.

Sequencing was carried out using peripheral blood. The chain carries TRBV11-2 and TRBJ1-1; D is ambiguous. The sequence came from a woman over 75 with acute or convalescent COVID-19. The CDR3 nucleotides are TGTGCCAGCAGCTCACAGATGAACACTGAAGCTTTCTTT. Translation: CASSSQMNTEAFF.